A selection of T cell receptor beta chains follows, all from one sample in a study of CD8 T cells in ankylosing spondylitis. TCRdb re-analysed the 5' RACE reads in MiXCR, keeping a single row per CDR3 protein. There are about 450,000 distinct CDR3 sequences in the sample; 20% to 30% occur only once, and about 0.89% lies in the top ten. Sequencing used blood, either unsorted or a sorted T cell fraction (not recorded which). These receptors were collected from a male donor with ankylosing spondylitis. Each CDR3 is given with its conserved first and last residue. The order of the fields is clone size, J gene, V gene, D gene, CDR3 length, CDR3 DNA, CDR3 protein. The D gene is left open where the match is weak. A clone size is listed for some rows: how often the clone was seen (once, few, many), or a class if it is expanded.

few | TRBJ2-7 | TRBV12-3/TRBV12-4 | . | 15 | TGTGCCAGCAGTTTAACCCCGGGGCAGGGGGGCCGTAAGTACTTC | CASSLTPGQGGRKYF
. | TRBJ2-1 | TRBV5-1 | TRBD2 | 17 | TGCGCCAGCAGCTTGGGACTAGCGGGTTCGGGGGGCGATGAGCAGTTCTTC | CASSLGLAGSGGDEQFF
few | TRBJ2-5 | TRBV28 | TRBD2 | 15 | TGTGCCAGCCTAGGGAAACTAGCGGGTCAAGAGACCCAGTACTTC | CASLGKLAGQETQYF
few | TRBJ1-1 | TRBV7-2 | . | 15 | TGTGCCAGCAGCTTAGGTCGCAGCTCCAACACTGAAGCTTTCTTT | CASSLGRSSNTEAFF
. | TRBJ1-1 | TRBV5-1 | TRBD1 | 15 | TGCGCCAGCAGCCCACAGACAGGGGGCTTGACTGAAGCTTTCTTT | CASSPQTGGLTEAFF
few | TRBJ2-3 | TRBV15 | . | 14 | TGTGCCACCAGCAGAGATCCGAGCACAGATACGCAGTATTTT | CATSRDPSTDTQYF
few | TRBJ1-1 | TRBV4-1 | TRBD1 | 15 | TGCGCCAGCAGCCAATACGACAGGGGGGACACTGAAGCTTTCTTT | CASSQYDRGDTEAFF
many | TRBJ2-3 | TRBV29-1 | TRBD1 | 14 | TGCAGCGTCGATACAGGGGGAGCTCCAGATACGCAGTATTTT | CSVDTGGAPDTQYF
. | TRBJ2-1 | TRBV12-3/TRBV12-4 | . | 14 | TGTGCCAGCAGTTTAGAAATGGAGTACAATGAGCAGTTCTTC | CASSLEMEYNEQFF
few | TRBJ2-1 | TRBV5-1 | TRBD2 | 16 | TGCGCCAGCAGCGAGATACTAGCGGGAGAATACAATGAGCAGTTCTTC | CASSEILAGEYNEQFF